This is a list of T cell receptor beta chains from one sample in a study of T cells after yellow fever vaccination. One entry per CDR3 protein results from TCRdb running MiXCR on the 5' RACE reads. The data contain 200,000 to 300,000 distinct CDR3 sequences, 6.9% of them singletons. The specimen was CD4+ T cells sorted from PBMCs, collected 15 days after the yellow fever booster vaccination. The receptors come from a man in his thirties or forties who received the YFV17D yellow fever vaccine. CDR3s include the opening cysteine and the closing phenylalanine or tryptophan. A D gene is named only where the DNA matches it firmly. Clone size is given for some rows only: seen once, a few or many times, or a class if the clone is expanded.

v_gene: TRBV5-1
abundance: many
len: 14
j_gene: TRBJ2-7
d_gene: -
CDR3aa: CASSLGTGIYEQYF
CDR3nt: TGCGCCAGCAGCCTAGGGACGGGGATCTACGAGCAGTACTTC

v_gene: TRBV30
abundance: few
len: 15
j_gene: TRBJ2-3
d_gene: -
CDR3aa: CAWSDTGLEADTQYF
CDR3nt: TGTGCCTGGAGTGATACAGGGTTGGAGGCAGATACGCAGTATTTT

v_gene: TRBV24-1
abundance: few
len: 16
j_gene: TRBJ2-1
d_gene: TRBD1
CDR3aa: CATSTTGANFYNEQFF
CDR3nt: TGTGCCACCAGTACAACAGGGGCGAATTTCTACAATGAGCAGTTCTTC

v_gene: TRBV2
abundance: many
len: 12
j_gene: TRBJ2-1
d_gene: -
CDR3aa: CASRREFGEQFF
CDR3nt: TGTGCCAGCAGGAGGGAGTTCGGGGAGCAGTTCTTC

v_gene: TRBV6-2/TRBV6-3
abundance: -
len: 16
j_gene: TRBJ2-3
d_gene: -
CDR3aa: CASSPVAVKRPDTQYF
CDR3nt: TGTGCCAGCAGCCCCGTAGCGGTAAAGCGTCCAGATACGCAGTATTTT

v_gene: TRBV2
abundance: -
len: 18
j_gene: TRBJ2-7
d_gene: -
CDR3aa: CASSESLPRASPSYEQYF
CDR3nt: TGTGCCAGCAGTGAATCGTTGCCGAGGGCGAGCCCCTCCTACGAGCAGTACTTC

v_gene: TRBV20-1
abundance: -
len: 15
j_gene: TRBJ2-2
d_gene: TRBD2
CDR3aa: CSARVSGGGTGELFF
CDR3nt: TGCAGTGCTAGAGTATCGGGAGGCGGCACCGGGGAGCTGTTTTTT

v_gene: TRBV21-1
abundance: -
len: 15
j_gene: TRBJ2-7
d_gene: -
CDR3aa: CASSKGLAGGLEQYF
CDR3nt: TGTGCCAGCAGCAAAGGACTAGCGGGAGGGCTGGAGCAGTACTTC

v_gene: TRBV20-1
abundance: -
len: 13
j_gene: TRBJ2-1
d_gene: -
CDR3aa: CSANGGALDEQFF
CDR3nt: TGCAGTGCTAACGGGGGCGCGTTAGATGAGCAGTTCTTC

v_gene: TRBV7-2
abundance: many
len: 12
j_gene: TRBJ2-3
d_gene: -
CDR3aa: CASSFASDTQYF
CDR3nt: TGTGCCAGCAGCTTCGCGTCAGATACGCAGTATTTT

v_gene: TRBV29-1
abundance: -
len: 10
j_gene: TRBJ2-3
d_gene: -
CDR3aa: CSGLRDTQYF
CDR3nt: TGCAGCGGGCTGCGAGATACGCAGTATTTT

v_gene: TRBV3-1
abundance: few
len: 14
j_gene: TRBJ2-1
d_gene: -
CDR3aa: CASSPAGPTFGQFF
CDR3nt: TGTGCCAGCAGCCCGGCAGGGCCCACTTTTGGGCAGTTCTTC

v_gene: TRBV5-1
abundance: few
len: 14
j_gene: TRBJ2-5
d_gene: -
CDR3aa: CASRLPGVVETQYF
CDR3nt: TGCGCCAGCAGGCTCCCGGGAGTTGTCGAGACCCAGTACTTC

v_gene: TRBV27
abundance: -
len: 18
j_gene: TRBJ2-4
d_gene: TRBD2
CDR3aa: CASSRGLAGGSAKNIQYF
CDR3nt: TGTGCCAGCAGCCGAGGACTAGCGGGAGGCTCAGCCAAAAACATTCAGTACTTC

v_gene: TRBV10-3
abundance: few
len: 15
j_gene: TRBJ2-2
d_gene: -
CDR3aa: CAISESQLTTGELFF
CDR3nt: TGTGCCATCAGTGAGTCGCAGCTCACCACCGGGGAGCTGTTTTTT